What follows describes a single TCR beta chain. Its target is not known. This record comes from a study of cytomegalovirus exposure and HLA in healthy donors. The CDR3 spans 15 residues. V dropped 0 bases and J dropped 8 bases, with 14 bases sitting between them. Germline V gene sequence: CDR1 SGHVS, CDR2 FQNEAQ. Study-wide results and limits: An analysis was carried out at a later point. It showed that HLA-associated TCR beta chains were more clonally expanded than equally common non-associated chains.

Use of 60 Vbeta and 13 Jbeta primers characterized the PCR. Some clones are missing from TCRdb's copy, which holds only in-frame ones; the method was immunoSEQ multiplex PCR. The data show more than 70,000 clones, 60% to 80% seen once. This sequence joins TRBV7-8 and TRBJ1-3, with a weak D call TRBD1 (6 bases). The sequenced sample was PBMCs. This sequence was found in a boy aged 10-17 years in good health and CMV-seronegative. The CDR3 bases are TGTGCCAGCAGCTTAGCGGAGGACAGTAAGGACACCATATATTTT. It yields the protein CASSLAEDSKDTIYF.